What follows describes a single T cell receptor beta chain. CDR1 and CDR2 (germline): GTSNPN, SVGIG (reference sequence). J gave up 8 bases and V 5 bases, and 9 bases lay outside the gene matches. This CDR3 has 13 amino acids. This specimen belongs to a study of cytomegalovirus exposure and HLA in healthy donors. Study in general: An early data release held tens of millions of unique TCRs from HLA-typed donors.

Researchers ran the PCR with 60 Vbeta and 13 Jbeta primers. TCRdb's copy holds only in-frame clones and misses some; the assay was immunoSEQ multiplex PCR. The sample includes about 120,000 clones, about 81% of them seen just once. This sequence joins TRBV30 and TRBJ1-1; 9 bases line up with TRBD1. The sequence came from a man in his forties in good health and CMV-seronegative. The source material was PBMCs. DNA of the CDR3: TGTGCCTGGTCTACAGGGGGCGGGAAAGAAGCTTTCTTT. Translation gives CAWSTGGGKEAFF.